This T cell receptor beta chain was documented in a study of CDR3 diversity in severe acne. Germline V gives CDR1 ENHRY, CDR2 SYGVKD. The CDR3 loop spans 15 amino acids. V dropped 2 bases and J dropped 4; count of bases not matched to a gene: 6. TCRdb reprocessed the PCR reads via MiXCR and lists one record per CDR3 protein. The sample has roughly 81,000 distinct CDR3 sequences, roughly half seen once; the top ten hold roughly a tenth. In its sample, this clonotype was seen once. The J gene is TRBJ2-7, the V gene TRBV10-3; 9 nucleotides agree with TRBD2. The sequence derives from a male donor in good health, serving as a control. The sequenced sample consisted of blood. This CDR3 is CAISESLAGWYEQYF. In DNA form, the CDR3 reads TGTGCCATCAGTGAGAGCCTAGCGGGATGGTACGAGCAGTACTTC.